Sequencing of this T cell receptor beta chain was carried out in a study of T cells in Graves' hyperthyroidism and ophthalmopathy (dated by TCRdb to between 2019 and 2020). Describing the broader study: Peripheral blood samples were taken at the time of initial diagnosis, prior to any treatment. Once sampling was done, hyperthyroidism patients were given methimazole at a starting dose of 30 mg daily, whereas ophthalmopathy patients were given high-dose intravenous methylprednisolone. Prospective prediction of ophthalmopathy was tested in an independent validation cohort consisting of 18 hyperthyroidism patients and around 17 patients who later progressed to ophthalmopathy. The roughly 91 discovery patients were randomly split 7:3 into training and test sets. In addition, the study compared T-cell repertoires in thyroid tissue and in blood from roughly 6 Graves' hyperthyroidism patients. The paper reports TCR Vbeta CDR3 sequencing of over 130 peripheral blood samples: under 45 ophthalmopathy, about 75 hyperthyroidism and around 17 progressor patients. TCR V-J signatures able to tell the groups apart were searched for in a discovery cohort of 100 patients, of whom around 42 had Graves' ophthalmopathy and roughly 57 had stable Graves' hyperthyroidism.

Study-wide conclusions, independent of this receptor: A model built on a 13 V-J signature distinguished ophthalmopathy from stable hyperthyroidism, reaching around 88% sensitivity and about 81% specificity in cross-validation and 80%/75% in testing. No statistical method was used to set the sample size in advance, and investigators knew the group allocation. Most expanded thyroid clonotypes (frequency above 0.001) were also detected in blood, a finding suggesting that blood repertoires may reflect thyroid immune responses. In validation, the model predicted progression to ophthalmopathy with just under 71% sensitivity and around 72% specificity, a median of approximately 6.5 months before onset.

Stable Graves' hyperthyroidism was defined as the absence of progression to ophthalmopathy over 18 months of follow-up. Hyperthyroidism patients were aged 18 to 65 years and newly diagnosed, with disease duration of less than 2 months. The study excluded patients with uncontrolled infections, other autoimmune diseases, pregnancy or lactation. Diagnoses were established on the basis of clinical symptoms, serum thyroxine and TRAb, thyroid ultrasound, and orbital computed tomography. PBMCs were isolated from 7.5 to 10 ml of fresh peripheral blood by Ficoll-Paque density gradient centrifugation. Total RNA was extracted using Trizol reagent, and RNA quality was assessed on an Agilent 2100 Bioanalyzer. Amplification of TCR beta CDR3 regions was carried out from RNA transcripts. The first round of RT-PCR for the TCR CDR3 was performed with the HTBI primer set and the Qiagen OneStep RT-PCR kit. The libraries were constructed in a second round of multiplex PCR and then size-selected and purified. The libraries were sequenced on an Illumina HiSeq2000 using paired-end 100 bp reads. The study's own analysis went as follows. SOAPnuke was used to process the raw data, with reads discarded if the reads contained adapters or uncalled bases, had a mean Phred below 15, or lacked an exact constant-primer or identifier match. High-quality paired reads were merged using COPE v1.2.5, and each unique nucleotide sequence was defined as a clonotype. Clonotypes were aligned to IMGT TRBV, TRBD and TRBJ reference segments using MiTCR v1.1. Only V-J combinations with frequency above 0.0001, covering 99% to 99.2% of repertoires, were analysed. The TCS score was defined as the ratio of F50 (clonal expansion) to E x V (chaos), calculated using BLOSUM62-based TCRdist between CDR3 peptides within each V-J. Welch's t-statistics and random forest reduced around 520 V-J features to around 14, which were used in a naive Bayes classifier (R e1071). Clones were called with MiXCR by TCRdb after fastp trimmed the public reads at Q25, and only in-frame beta chains were retained. Duplicate CDR3 protein sequences are folded into a single record with the most common DNA and genes. The V and J calls reflect TCRdb's pipeline rather than the authors' work. The sample yields under 650,000 distinct CDR3 sequences; under 20% were counted once. The ten largest clones take up 3.8% of the sample.

Of note for this clonotype: Its cognate antigen has yet to be identified. No base quality information exists; no much larger clone differs at one position.

From a lookup of the germline V gene (reference sequence), CDR1 and CDR2 are PRHDT and FYEKMQ. CDR3 length: 16 amino acids, cysteine to phenylalanine. The entry retains the CDR3 DNA only, 48 bases that are in frame from base 1. The V and J ends are trimmed by 8 bases and 3 bases, leaving 21 bases between them. Sequences were obtained from blood. The sequence was collected from a woman in her twenties or thirties with Graves' hyperthyroidism. The receptor chain draws on TRBV13 and TRBJ2-3; tentative D gene TRBD1, with 5 bases matching. The CDR3 protein sequence reads: CASGTSPGIGTDTQYF. In nucleotides, the sequence is TGTGCCAGCGGAACTTCCCCAGGGATAGGGACAGATACGCAGTATTTT.